This is a list of T cell receptor beta chains from one sample in a study of patients and donors after allogeneic stem cell transplantation. TCRdb re-analysed the RT-PCR reads in MiXCR, keeping a single row per CDR3 protein. This table holds about 200,000 distinct CDR3 sequences, around 41% found once. The sample comprised blood, either unsorted or a sorted T cell fraction (not recorded which). Source of these receptors: a human donor who was either an allogeneic HSCT recipient or a stem cell or donor lymphocyte infusion donor (not recorded which). It is not recorded whose cells these are; they may come from a transplant donor. Each CDR3 is given with its conserved first and last residue. Fields, in order: clone size, D gene, J gene, V gene, CDR3 DNA, CDR3 protein. The D gene is left open where the match is weak. Some rows have no size entry. The others give once, few or many, or a class for an expanded clone.

>NA|NA|TRBJ1-6|TRBV10-3
TGTGCCATCAGTGAGTCGCGGATGAGCTCCTATAATTCACCCCTCCACTTT
CAISESRMSSYNSPLHF
>NA|TRBD1|TRBJ1-5|TRBV12-3/TRBV12-4
TGTGCCAGCAGTTTAGAGACAGGGACTAGGAGAAGCAATCAGCCCCAGCATTTT
CASSLETGTRRSNQPQHF
>NA|NA|TRBJ1-1|TRBV27
TGTGCCAGCAGGCGGGGGAGTACGACTGAAGCTTTCTTT
CASRRGSTTEAFF
>many|TRBD1|TRBJ1-6|TRBV12-3/TRBV12-4
TGTGCCAGCAGCCTACAGGGGGAGATCTCACCCCTCCACTTT
CASSLQGEISPLHF
>NA|NA|TRBJ1-5|TRBV12-3/TRBV12-4
TGTGCCAGCAGTTTAGTGGGCATGAGAGGGTCGAGCAATCAGCCCCAGCATTTT
CASSLVGMRGSSNQPQHF
>many|NA|TRBJ2-5|TRBV7-2
TGTGCCAGCAGCTTAGCCGGCAGGGCAGAGACCCAGTACTTC
CASSLAGRAETQYF
>NA|TRBD1|TRBJ2-7|TRBV28
TGTGCCAGCAGTTTATTCTTGGGACAGCTGACCTACGAGCAGTACTTC
CASSLFLGQLTYEQYF
>NA|TRBD1|TRBJ2-1|TRBV20-1
TGCAGTGCTAGGGACAGGGGTCCCACATCCTACAATGAGCAGTTCTTC
CSARDRGPTSYNEQFF
>NA|NA|TRBJ1-1|TRBV7-8
TGTGCCAGCAGCTTAGGTGTTTGGGGGCGAACTGAAGCTTTCTTT
CASSLGVWGRTEAFF
>NA|TRBD2|TRBJ2-2|TRBV5-1
TGCGCCAGCAGCCGGGGACTAGCGGGGAACACCGGGGAGCTGTTTTTT
CASSRGLAGNTGELFF